These T cell receptor beta chains were read from a single sample in a study of cytomegalovirus exposure and HLA in healthy donors. This table comes from immunoSEQ multiplex PCR, and its TCRdb copy is limited to in-frame clones, with some not included. The sample shows about 130,000 clones, about 80% of them seen only once. The sequencing input was PBMCs. Source of these receptors: a girl under 10 years old in good health and CMV-seronegative. The CDR3 runs from the conserved cysteine through the conserved F or W. The D gene is left open where the match is weak. Clone size is stated in some rows and not others, as once, few, many or a class when expanded.

size	D	V	J	DNA	CDR3
-	TRBD1	TRBV7-2	TRBJ2-4	TGTGCCAGCAGCGAGGGGACAGTATCAAACATTCAGTACTTC	CASSEGTVSNIQYF
-	-	TRBV7-2	TRBJ1-1	TGTGCCAGCAGCTTAGGCACAGCCACTGAAGCTTTCTTT	CASSLGTATEAFF
-	-	TRBV18	TRBJ2-2	TGTGCCAGCTCACGACGCGAGGAGCTCACCGGGGAGCTGTTTTTT	CASSRREELTGELFF
once	TRBD1	TRBV30	TRBJ1-1	TGTGCCTGGAGTGTTGGGCAGGGGGGCACTGAAGCTTTCTTT	CAWSVGQGGTEAFF
-	-	TRBV28	TRBJ2-7	TGTGCCAGCAGGACGGACAGTTACGAGCAGTACTTC	CASRTDSYEQYF
few	-	TRBV4-1	TRBJ1-3	TGCGCCAGCAGCCAAGTACCCGGGGATAGAAACACCATATATTTT	CASSQVPGDRNTIYF
-	-	TRBV14	TRBJ1-2	TGTGCCAGCAGCCGACACAACAACTATGGCTACACCTTC	CASSRHNNYGYTF
once	TRBD2	TRBV4-1	TRBJ2-1	TGCGCCAGCAGCCAAGATAAGGAGACTAGCGGGGGCTCCTACAATGAGCAGTTCTTC	CASSQDKETSGGSYNEQFF
-	-	TRBV15	TRBJ1-5	TGTGCCACCAGCACCACCCTCCGGGGGGTAGGCCTAAATCAGCCCCAGCATTTT	CATSTTLRGVGLNQPQHF
once	TRBD1	TRBV7-9	TRBJ1-2	TGTGCCAGCAGCTTACCATTGGACAGGGGAGACTATGGCTACACCTTC	CASSLPLDRGDYGYTF
-	TRBD1	TRBV29-1	TRBJ1-5	TGCAGCGCTCTGGAAGGGACAGGGAGGTATCAGCCCCAGCATTTT	CSALEGTGRYQPQHF
-	TRBD1	TRBV29-1	TRBJ2-2	TGCAGCGTTGAGTCGGGACAGGGGTCCGGGGAGCTGTTTTTT	CSVESGQGSGELFF
once	TRBD1	TRBV27	TRBJ2-7	TGTGCCAGCAGTTTGGGACAGGGGTTTAGGTACGAGCAGTACTTC	CASSLGQGFRYEQYF